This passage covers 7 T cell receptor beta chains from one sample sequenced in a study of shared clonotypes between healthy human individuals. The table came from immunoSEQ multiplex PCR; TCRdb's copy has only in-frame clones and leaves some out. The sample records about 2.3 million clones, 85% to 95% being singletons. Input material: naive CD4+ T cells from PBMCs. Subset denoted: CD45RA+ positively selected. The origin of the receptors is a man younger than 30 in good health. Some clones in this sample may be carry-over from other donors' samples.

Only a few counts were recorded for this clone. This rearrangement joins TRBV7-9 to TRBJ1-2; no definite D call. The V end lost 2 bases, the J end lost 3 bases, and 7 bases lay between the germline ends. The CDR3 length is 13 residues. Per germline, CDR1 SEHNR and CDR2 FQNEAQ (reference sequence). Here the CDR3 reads CASSLQVYYGYTF. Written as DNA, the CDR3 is TGTGCCAGCAGCTTACAGGTCTACTATGGCTACACCTTC.

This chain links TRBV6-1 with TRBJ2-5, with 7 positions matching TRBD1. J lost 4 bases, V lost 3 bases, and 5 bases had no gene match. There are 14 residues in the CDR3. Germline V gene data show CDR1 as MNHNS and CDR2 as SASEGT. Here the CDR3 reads CASSDRGRGETQYF. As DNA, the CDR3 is TGTGCCAGCAGTGACAGGGGGAGAGGAGAGACCCAGTACTTC.

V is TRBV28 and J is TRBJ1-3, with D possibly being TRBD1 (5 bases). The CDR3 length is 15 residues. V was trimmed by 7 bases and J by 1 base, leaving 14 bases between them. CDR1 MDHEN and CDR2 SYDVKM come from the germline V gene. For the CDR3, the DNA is TGTGCCAGCATCCCTGGGACTGATTCTGGAAACACCATATATTTT. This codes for CASIPGTDSGNTIYF.

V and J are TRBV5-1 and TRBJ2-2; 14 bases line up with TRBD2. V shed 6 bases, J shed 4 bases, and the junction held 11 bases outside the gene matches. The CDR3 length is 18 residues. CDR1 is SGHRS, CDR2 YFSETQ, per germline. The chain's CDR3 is CASTPPGLAGVSTGELFF. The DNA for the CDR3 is TGCGCCAGCACTCCTCCGGGACTAGCGGGAGTAAGCACCGGGGAGCTGTTTTTT.

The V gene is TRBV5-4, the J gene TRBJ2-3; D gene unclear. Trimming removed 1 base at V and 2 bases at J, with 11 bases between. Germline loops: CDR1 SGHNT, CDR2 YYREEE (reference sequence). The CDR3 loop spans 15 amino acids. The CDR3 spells CASSLFLEATDTQYF. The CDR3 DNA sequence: TGTGCCAGCAGCTTGTTCCTGGAAGCCACAGATACGCAGTATTTT.

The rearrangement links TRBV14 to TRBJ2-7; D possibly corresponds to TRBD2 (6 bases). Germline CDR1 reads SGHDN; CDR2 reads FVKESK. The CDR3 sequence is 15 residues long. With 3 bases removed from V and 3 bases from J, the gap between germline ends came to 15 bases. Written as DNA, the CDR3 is TGTGCCAGCAGCCACCCCGGGACTGCGGTCTACGAGCAGTACTTC. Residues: CASSHPGTAVYEQYF. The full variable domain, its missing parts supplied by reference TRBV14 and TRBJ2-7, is EAGVTQFPSHSVIEKGQTVTLRCDPISGHDNLYWYRRVMGKEIKFLLHFVKESKQDESGMPNNRFLAERTGGTYSTLKVQPAELEDSGVYFCASSHPGTAVYEQYFGPGTRLTVT.

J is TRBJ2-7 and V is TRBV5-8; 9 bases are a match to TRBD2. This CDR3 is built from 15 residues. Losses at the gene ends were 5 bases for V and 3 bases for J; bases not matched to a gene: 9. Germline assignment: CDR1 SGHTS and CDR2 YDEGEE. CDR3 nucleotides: TGTGCCAGCAGTAATCTAGCGGGAAAAGTCTACGAGCAGTACTTC. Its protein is CASSNLAGKVYEQYF.